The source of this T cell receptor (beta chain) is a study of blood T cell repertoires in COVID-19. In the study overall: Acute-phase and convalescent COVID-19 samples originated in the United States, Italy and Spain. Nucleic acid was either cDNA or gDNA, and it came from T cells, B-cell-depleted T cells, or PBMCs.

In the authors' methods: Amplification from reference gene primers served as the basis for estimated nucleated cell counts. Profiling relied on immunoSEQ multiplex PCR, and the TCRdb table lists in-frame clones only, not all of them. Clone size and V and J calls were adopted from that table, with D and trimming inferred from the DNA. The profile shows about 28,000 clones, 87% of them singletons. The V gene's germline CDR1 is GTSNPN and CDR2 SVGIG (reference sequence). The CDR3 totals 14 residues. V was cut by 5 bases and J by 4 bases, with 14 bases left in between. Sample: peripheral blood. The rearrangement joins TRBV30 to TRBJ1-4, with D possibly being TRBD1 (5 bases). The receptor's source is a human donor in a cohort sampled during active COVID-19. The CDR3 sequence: CAWVKGSGNEKLFF. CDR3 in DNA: TGTGCCTGGGTCAAGGGGTCCGGTAATGAAAAACTGTTTTTT.